These 5 T cell receptor beta chains were all obtained from the same sample, sequenced in a study of blood T cells in healthy people across ages. The use of a sample-barcoded 5' primer and a J-beta primer mix characterized a second PCR of about 7 to 12 cycles. Each CDR3 protein is one row after TCRdb ran MiXCR on the 5' RACE reads. Altogether 730,000 or so distinct CDR3 sequences are present, 35% to 50% being singletons, with the ten largest covering 25% to 35%. The source material was blood. The source is a man aged 80 or over in good health.

V gene TRBV4-2 combines with J gene TRBJ2-1, with 9 bases fitting TRBD2. V lost 0 bases to trimming and J lost 5 bases; unmatched junction nucleotides: 11. Germline V gives CDR1 LGHNA, CDR2 YNFKEQ. The CDR3 is made up of 18 amino acids. The CDR3 here is CASSQDRGSGGPHNEQFF. The CDR3 DNA sequence: TGTGCCAGCAGCCAAGATCGTGGTAGCGGGGGACCACACAATGAGCAGTTCTTC.

There are many counts of this clonotype. At one boundary the junction diverges from the germline segment, which might be a read error. The rearrangement links TRBV4-2 to TRBJ2-5; tentatively, D is TRBD1 or TRBD2 (5 bases each). Germline CDR1 LGHNA, CDR2 YNFKEQ. The CDR3 is 12 residues long. This CDR3 reads CASSQEGETQYF. The CDR3 coding sequence is TGCGCCAGCAGCCAAGAGGGGGAGACCCAGTACTTC.

The chain has TRBV6-5 and TRBJ2-5; D remains unclear. CDR3 length: 15 residues. Per germline, CDR1 MNHEY and CDR2 SVGAGI. V gave up 2 bases and J gave up 4 bases, with 14 bases separating them. The CDR3 reads CASSYTFWQPETQYF. CDR3 bases: TGTGCCAGCAGTTACACCTTCTGGCAGCCAGAGACCCAGTACTTC.

The rearrangement uses TRBV10-1 and TRBJ2-3, with 8 bases that match TRBD1. V lost 9 bases to trimming and J lost 9 bases; unmatched junction nucleotides: 8. This CDR3 comprises 12 residues. The germline V gene has CDR1 WNHNN and CDR2 SYGVQD (reference sequence). The CDR3 DNA is TGCGCCAGTGGACAGGGAGGAGGCACGCAGTATTTT. It is translated as CASGQGGGTQYF.

The chain uses TRBV3-1 and TRBJ2-3, with unresolved D. CDR1 and CDR2 from the germline V gene are LGHDT and YNNKEL (reference sequence). The length of the CDR3 is 16 residues. The V and J ends lost 0 bases and 1 base respectively, with 11 bases between them. CDR3 coding DNA: TGTGCCAGCAGCCAAGATCGAGTAGGGTGCACAGATACGCAGTATTTT. It is translated as CASSQDRVGCTDTQYF.